Listed here are 23 T cell receptor beta chains from one sample, sequenced in a study of PD-1 blockade in mismatch repair-deficient tumors. The table came from immunoSEQ multiplex PCR; TCRdb's copy has only in-frame clones and leaves some out. The sample includes some 110,000 clones, 65% to 80% of them seen just once. The material sequenced was peripheral blood, taken about 60 weeks after starting pembrolizumab. These receptors were taken from an adult with mismatch repair-deficient cancer.

This chain joins TRBV27 and TRBJ1-5; TRBD1 is a possible D gene (5 bases). Trimming removed 1 base from V and 6 bases from J, with 19 bases in between. The germline CDR1 and CDR2 sequences are MNHEY and SMNVEV (reference sequence). CDR3 length: 17 amino acids. In DNA, the CDR3 is TGTGCCAGCAGTTTATATAGTACGGTCCAGGGTGGTCAGCCCCAGCATTTT. It codes for CASSLYSTVQGGQPQHF.

The V gene is TRBV4-3, the J gene TRBJ1-3; D not resolved. The ends were cut back, 1 base at V and 4 bases at J, with 5 bases in the middle. Germline V gene lookup returns CDR1 LGHNA and CDR2 YSLEER. CDR3 length: 13 amino acids. CDR3 amino acids: CASSQVDGNTIYF. The CDR3 region has the DNA TGCGCCAGCAGCCAAGTTGACGGAAACACCATATATTTT.

The chain carries TRBV14 and TRBJ2-5; D is perhaps TRBD2 (5 bases). Germline V gives CDR1 SGHDN, CDR2 FVKESK. V lost 1 base, J lost 1 base, and 22 bases lay in between. This CDR3 is built from 19 residues. The CDR3: CASSQGPGVSGLLQETQYF. CDR3 DNA: TGTGCCAGCAGCCAAGGACCCGGGGTATCAGGTCTACTCCAAGAGACCCAGTACTTC.

This clone was recorded a few times. The chain uses TRBV28 and TRBJ2-6; unclear D gene. In germline, CDR1 is MDHEN, CDR2 SYDVKM. With 7 bases removed from V and 1 base from J, the gap between germline ends came to 8 bases. The CDR3 spans 14 residues. The CDR3 loop reads CASKSRSGANVLTF. The DNA for the CDR3 is TGTGCCAGCAAATCCCGTTCTGGGGCCAACGTCCTGACTTTC.

This clone was found a few times. The gene calls are TRBV9 and TRBJ1-1, with 7 bases fitting TRBD1. The CDR3 consists of 15 residues. Germline CDR1 SGDLS, CDR2 YYNGEE. V was clipped by 0 bases and J by 5 bases; unmatched bases: 7. The CDR3 region has the DNA TGTGCCAGCAGCGTAGGCGACAGGGCATGGACTGAAGCTTTCTTT. Translation: CASSVGDRAWTEAFF.

The chain recombines TRBV5-5 with TRBJ1-1; 8 bases map to TRBD1. The CDR3 sequence is 13 residues long. CDR1 is SGHKS, CDR2 YYEKEE, per germline (reference sequence). J lost 5 bases, V lost 4 bases, and 4 bases had no gene match. CDR3 coding DNA: TGTGCCAGCAGCAACGGACAGGGAACTGAAGCTTTCTTT. As protein: CASSNGQGTEAFF. Together with reference TRBV5-5 and TRBJ1-1, the CDR3 gives the full variable domain: DAGVTQSPTHLIKTRGQQVTLRCSPISGHKSVSWYQQVLGQGPQFIFQYYEKEERGRGNFPDRFSARQFPNYSSELNVNALLLGDSALYLCASSNGQGTEAFFGQGTRLTVV.

This clone was counted once. This chain uses TRBV4-2 with TRBJ2-3; D perhaps matches TRBD2 (6 bases). CDR1 LGHNA and CDR2 YNFKEQ come from the germline V gene. This CDR3 comprises 17 residues. The V and J ends lost 1 base and 1 base respectively, with 15 bases between them. CDR3 coding DNA: TGTGCCAGCAGCCAAGGCGTAGAAGCTAGCGGCACAGATACGCAGTATTTT. Translation: CASSQGVEASGTDTQYF.

CDR3 sequence reads: CASSSLGGGYQETQYF. Written as DNA, the CDR3 is TGTGCCAGCAGCTCCCTGGGGGGGGGATACCAAGAGACCCAGTACTTC. This chain uses TRBV11-2 with TRBJ2-5, with 7 bases matching TRBD2. Germline V gene sequence: CDR1 SGHAT, CDR2 FQNNGV. The CDR3 contains 16 residues. The V and J ends lost 4 bases and 0 bases, in that order; junction bases with no gene match: 8.

The V gene is TRBV7-3, the J gene TRBJ2-2, with TRBD2 matching 9 bases. CDR3 length: 16 residues. V lost 5 bases to trimming and J lost 7 bases; unmatched junction nucleotides: 11. Per the germline V gene, CDR1 is SGHTA and CDR2 is FQGTGA. Written as DNA, the CDR3 is TGTGCCAGCAGCGCGGGAGGGTCCTTCGGGGGCGGGGAGCTGTTTTTT. It is translated as CASSAGGSFGGGELFF.

The DNA of the CDR3 is TGTGCCAGCAGTTTAGGGACAGGGTGGGATACGCAGTATTTT. This sequence encodes CASSLGTGWDTQYF. The chain uses TRBV27 and TRBJ2-3, with TRBD1 matching 9 bases. This CDR3 region has 14 residues. In germline, CDR1 is MNHEY, CDR2 SMNVEV (reference sequence). The V and J ends lost 2 bases and 6 bases, in that order; junction bases with no gene match: 3.

The V call is TRBV27, the J call TRBJ1-5; D possibly corresponds to TRBD1 (6 bases). This CDR3 region has 14 residues. V gave up 9 bases and J gave up 6 bases, with 18 bases separating them. CDR1 MNHEY and CDR2 SMNVEV come from the germline V gene (reference sequence). The CDR3 DNA follows: TGTGCCAGTAGAGGTCAGGGGAGTGTTCAGCCCCAGCATTTT. Translating it yields CASRGQGSVQPQHF.

The chain is built from TRBV19 and TRBJ1-2; no reliable D call. Germline CDR1 LNHDA, CDR2 SQIVND (reference sequence). This CDR3 is built from 14 residues. Trimming removed 3 bases from V and 2 bases from J, with 10 bases in between. The CDR3 spells CASSIQEGNYGYTF. Written as DNA, the CDR3 is TGTGCCAGTAGTATTCAGGAGGGAAACTATGGCTACACCTTC.

This chain joins TRBV7-2 and TRBJ2-3, with D tentatively TRBD1 or TRBD2 (5 bases each). V shed 5 bases and J shed 1 base, with 16 bases lying between them. Germline CDR1 is SGHTA and CDR2 is FQGNSA. CDR3 length equals 16 residues. Written as DNA, the CDR3 is TGTGCCAGCAGCCAATATGGGGGAGTGGGCACAGATACGCAGTATTTT. Translating gives CASSQYGGVGTDTQYF. Full variable domain (rest looked up from reference TRBV7-2 and TRBJ2-3): GAGVSQSPSNKVTEKGKDVELRCDPISGHTALYWYRQSLGQGLEFLIYFQGNSAPDKSGLPSDRFSAERTGGSVSTLTIQRTQQEDSAVYLCASSQYGGVGTDTQYFGPGTRLTVL.

The V and J genes are TRBV5-8 and TRBJ1-2; D is unresolved. Germline CDR1 reads SGHTS; CDR2 reads YDEGEE. CDR3 length: 12 amino acids. V lost 0 bases and J 5 bases, leaving 5 bases between the germline ends. The CDR3 here is CASSLGPYGYTF. As DNA, the CDR3 is TGTGCCAGCAGCTTGGGGCCTTATGGCTACACCTTC.

In its sample, this clone was seen a few times. The CDR3 coding sequence is TGTGCCATCAGTGAGGCGACTAGCGGGGGGAACACCGGGGAGCTGTTTTTT. It encodes CAISEATSGGNTGELFF. The chain is built from TRBV10-3 and TRBJ2-2; 12 bases line up with TRBD2. Looked up from germline, CDR1 is ENHRY and CDR2 is SYGVKD. This CDR3 spans 17 amino acids. J lost 1 base, V lost 2 bases, and 2 bases had no gene match.

V and J are TRBV10-2 and TRBJ1-5; D is uncertain. Germline V CDR1 and CDR2: WSHSY, SAAADI. Trimming stripped 6 bases from V and 0 bases from J, with 12 bases between. This CDR3 comprises 15 residues. The CDR3 loop is CASSGHGDSNQPQHF. CDR3 coding DNA: TGCGCCAGCAGCGGTCATGGGGATAGCAATCAGCCCCAGCATTTT.

The gene calls are TRBV29-1 and TRBJ2-7; perhaps TRBD1 as D (6 bases). V was cut by 5 bases and J by 0 bases, with 17 bases left in between. This CDR3 spans 15 amino acids. CDR1 is SQVTM, CDR2 ANQGSEA, per germline. Here the CDR3 DNA reads TGCAGCGTTTTAAAGCTCAGGGGAACCTCCTACGAGCAGTACTTC. It specifies CSVLKLRGTSYEQYF.

This clone was detected only a few times. The rearrangement joins TRBV19 to TRBJ2-7; D call uncertain. The V end lost 5 bases, the J end lost 3 bases, and 17 bases lay between the germline ends. The CDR3 extends over 15 amino acids. Germline loops: CDR1 LNHDA, CDR2 SQIVND (reference sequence). The CDR3 nucleotides are TGTGCCAGTAGTTTCGGACCGAGCTCGAGCTACGAGCAGTACTTC. Its protein product is CASSFGPSSSYEQYF.

This clone was seen just once. J is TRBJ2-2 and V is TRBV18; D is perhaps TRBD1 (5 bases). CDR3 size: 15 residues. Looked up from germline, CDR1 is KGHSH and CDR2 is LQKENI. V was trimmed by 3 bases and J by 5 bases, leaving 13 bases between them. CDR3 DNA sequence: TGTGCCAGCTCACCCCAGGGAATGCAGACCGGGGAGCTGTTTTTT. Residues: CASSPQGMQTGELFF.

The CDR3 loop is CASSSQTEYTEAFF. In DNA, the CDR3 is TGTGCCAGCAGTTCCCAGACTGAATATACTGAAGCTTTCTTT. The J gene is TRBJ1-1, the V gene TRBV6-6, with D unclear. The CDR3 is 14 amino acids. Germline CDR1 MNHNY, CDR2 SVGAGI (reference sequence). V was pared by 4 bases and J by 5 bases, with 14 bases between.

The chain recombines TRBV29-1 with TRBJ2-1; 7 bases fit TRBD2. Germline assignment: CDR1 SQVTM and CDR2 ANQGSEA. V was pared by 6 bases and J by 8 bases, with 19 bases of the junction left unmatched. The CDR3 spans 16 residues. CDR3 sequence (DNA): TGCAGCGTGGCGGGGTATGGCGGGAGACTTATCGATGAGCAGTTCTTC. This codes for CSVAGYGGRLIDEQFF.

The chain has TRBV27 and TRBJ2-3; D ambiguous. Trimming took 2 bases from V and 0 from J, leaving 9 bases between them. The CDR3 contains 15 residues. Germline CDR1 reads MNHEY; CDR2 reads SMNVEV (reference sequence). CDR3 residues: CASSLDLPSTDTQYF. CDR3 bases: TGTGCCAGCAGTTTAGATTTGCCGAGCACAGATACGCAGTATTTT.

This clone was found once. The chain has TRBV5-4 and TRBJ1-1, with D tentatively TRBD1 (6 bases). The CDR3 sequence is 14 residues long. Germline loops: CDR1 SGHNT, CDR2 YYREEE (reference sequence). The V end was cut by 2 bases, the J end by 4 bases, with 12 bases between. The CDR3 sequence: CASSLQGELTEAFF. CDR3 DNA sequence: TGTGCCAGCAGCTTACAGGGCGAACTCACTGAAGCTTTCTTT.